This T cell receptor (beta chain) was recorded in a study of prognosis after radiotherapy for stage I lung cancer. Study-level background: A handful of patients developed distant metastases (median about 7 months) after radiotherapy; fewer than 16 showed no significant progression. Points from the study as a whole: Once stereotactic body radiation therapy had been given, unique TCR clone counts fell, with a median of about 9,700 versus 6,500. Usage of TRBV and TRBJ genes reportedly differed between metastatic and non-metastatic patients.

The CDR3 runs 15 residues. V was clipped by 5 bases and J by 7 bases; unmatched bases: 13. Germline V CDR1 and CDR2: SGHTS, YDEGEE. Notes on this clonotype: Its specificity is not known. A read error may explain this, as a much larger clone is one base away.

The TCR beta CDR3 region was amplified from genomic DNA, with two rounds of multiplex PCR being used for the amplification. Every TRBV and TRBJ gene had its own specific primer in first-round PCR. Via MiXCR, TCRdb re-called the multiplex PCR reads, giving one row per CDR3 protein. Of about 18,000 distinct CDR3 sequences listed, around 50% are singletons. The chain has TRBV5-8 and TRBJ2-3, with TRBD1 identical over 7 bases. The sequence was obtained from a donor over 45 with non-small cell lung cancer. Sequencing was performed on PBMCs, taken before or after stereotactic body radiation therapy (not recorded which). In nucleotides, the CDR3 is TGTGCCAGCAGTCGGGCCACAGGGGTAGCATATACGCAGTATTTT. Protein product: CASSRATGVAYTQYF.